This TCR beta chain comes out of a study of cytomegalovirus exposure and HLA in healthy donors. Primers included in the PCR were 60 Vbeta and 13 Jbeta primers. Profiled with immunoSEQ multiplex PCR; TCRdb holds only in-frame clones, not every one. The data show over 110,000 clones, approximately 78% seen once. Donors had nominal health at sampling but likely had unrecorded immune exposures. V dropped 4 bases and J dropped 8 bases, with 9 bases sitting between them. The CDR3 spans 12 residues. Germline V gives CDR1 SEHNR, CDR2 FQNEAQ (reference sequence). The rearrangement uses TRBV7-9 and TRBJ2-1; D is unclear. The specimen sequenced was PBMCs. The sequence derives from a woman in her thirties or forties in good health and CMV-seropositive. In DNA, the CDR3 is TGTGCCAGCAGCTATTATTTAGATGAGCAGTTCTTC. This translates into CASSYYLDEQFF.